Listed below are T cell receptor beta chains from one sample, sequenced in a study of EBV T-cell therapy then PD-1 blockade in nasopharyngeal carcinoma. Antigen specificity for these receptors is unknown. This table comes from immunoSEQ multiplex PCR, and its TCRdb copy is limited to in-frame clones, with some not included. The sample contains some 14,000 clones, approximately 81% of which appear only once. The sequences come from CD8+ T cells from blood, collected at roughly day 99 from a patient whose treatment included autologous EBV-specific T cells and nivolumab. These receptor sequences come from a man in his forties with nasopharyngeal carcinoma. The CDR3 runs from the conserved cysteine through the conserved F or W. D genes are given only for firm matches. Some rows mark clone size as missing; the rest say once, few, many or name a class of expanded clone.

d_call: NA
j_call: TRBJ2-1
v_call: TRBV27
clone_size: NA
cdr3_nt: TGTGCCAGCAGTTCGGAGCAGCCTGCCTACAATGAGCAGTTCTTC
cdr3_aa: CASSSEQPAYNEQFF

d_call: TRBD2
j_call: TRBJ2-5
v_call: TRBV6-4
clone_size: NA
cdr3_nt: TGTGCCAGCAGTGAGGAAGCGGGGCACCAAGAGACCCAGTACTTC
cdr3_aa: CASSEEAGHQETQYF

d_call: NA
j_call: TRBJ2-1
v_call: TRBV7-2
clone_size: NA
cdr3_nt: TGTGCCAGCAGCTTTCTTTTTCGCTCCAAACGGGTTTCGGATGAGCAGTTCTTC
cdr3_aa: CASSFLFRSKRVSDEQFF

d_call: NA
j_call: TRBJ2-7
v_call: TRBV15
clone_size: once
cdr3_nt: TGTGCCACCAGCAGAGAGCAGGGTGGGTATGACGAGCAGTACTTC
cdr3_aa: CATSREQGGYDEQYF

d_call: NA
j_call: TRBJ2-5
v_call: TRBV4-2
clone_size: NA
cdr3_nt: TGTGCCAGCAGCCAAGATCCCATTCCTTTGGGAGAGACCCAGTACTTC
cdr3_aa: CASSQDPIPLGETQYF

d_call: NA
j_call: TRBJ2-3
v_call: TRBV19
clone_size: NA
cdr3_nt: TGTGCCAGTAGTATCCCGCTAACAGATACGCAGTATTTT
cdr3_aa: CASSIPLTDTQYF

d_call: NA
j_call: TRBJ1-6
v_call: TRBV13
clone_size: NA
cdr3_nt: TGTGCCAGCAGCTTAGGGCGGACAGTCTATAATTCACCCCTCCACTTT
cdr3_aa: CASSLGRTVYNSPLHF

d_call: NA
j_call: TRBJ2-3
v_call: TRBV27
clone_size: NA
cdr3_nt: TGTGCCAGCAGTTTATCGCGCCGTGGCACAGATACGCAGTATTTT
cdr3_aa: CASSLSRRGTDTQYF

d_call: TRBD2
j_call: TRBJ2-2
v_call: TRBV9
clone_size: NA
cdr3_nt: TGTGCCAGCAGCGTGGGTCTAGCGGGGATCACCGGGGAGCTGTTTTTT
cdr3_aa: CASSVGLAGITGELFF

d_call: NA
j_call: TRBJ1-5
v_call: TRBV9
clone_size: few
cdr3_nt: TGTGCCAGCAGCGTAGACGGGCGGACGAGTCAGCCCCAGCATTTT
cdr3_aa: CASSVDGRTSQPQHF

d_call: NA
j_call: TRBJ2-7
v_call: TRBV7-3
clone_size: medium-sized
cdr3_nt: TGTGCCAGCAGCTTAATGCCCGGAGCCTACGAGCAGTACTTC
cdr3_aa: CASSLMPGAYEQYF

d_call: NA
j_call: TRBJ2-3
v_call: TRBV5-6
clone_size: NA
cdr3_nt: TGTGCCAGCAGCCCCGATACAGTTACAGATACGCAGTATTTT
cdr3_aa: CASSPDTVTDTQYF

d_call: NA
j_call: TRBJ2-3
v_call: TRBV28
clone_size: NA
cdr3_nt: TGTGCCAGCAGTTTCCTCTCAGGCACAGATACGCAGTATTTT
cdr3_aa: CASSFLSGTDTQYF

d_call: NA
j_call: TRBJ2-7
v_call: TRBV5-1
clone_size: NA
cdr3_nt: TGCGCCAGCAGCTGGAGAGGGAGCTCCTACGAGCAGTACTTC
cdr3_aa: CASSWRGSSYEQYF

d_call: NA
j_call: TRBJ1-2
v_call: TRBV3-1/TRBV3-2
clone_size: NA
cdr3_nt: TGTGCCAGCAGCCAAGATCCCCCAGGAACTAACTATGGCTACACCTTC
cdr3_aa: CASSQDPPGTNYGYTF

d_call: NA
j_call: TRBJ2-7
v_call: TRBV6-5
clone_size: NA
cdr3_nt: TGTGCCAGCAGTTACTCGAGTGGGACAAACTTCTACGAGCAGTACTTC
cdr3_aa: CASSYSSGTNFYEQYF

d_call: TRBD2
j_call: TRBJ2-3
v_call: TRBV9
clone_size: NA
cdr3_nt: TGTGCCAGCAGCCCTACCTTTTTTGCGGGGGGCCCTTCGGATACGCAGTATTTT
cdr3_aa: CASSPTFFAGGPSDTQYF

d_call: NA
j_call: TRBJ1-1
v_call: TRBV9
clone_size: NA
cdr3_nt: TGTGCCAGCAGCGTATTCTTGGGCACTGAAGCTTTCTTT
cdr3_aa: CASSVFLGTEAFF

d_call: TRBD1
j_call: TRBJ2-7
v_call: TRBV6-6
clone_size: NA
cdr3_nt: TGTGCCAGCAGCCGGACAGGCGATGCCTACGAGCAGTACTTC
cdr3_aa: CASSRTGDAYEQYF

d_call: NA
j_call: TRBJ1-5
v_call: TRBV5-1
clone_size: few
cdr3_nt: TGCGCCAGCAGCTTCGGGTGGGATCAGCCCCAGCATTTT
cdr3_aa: CASSFGWDQPQHF

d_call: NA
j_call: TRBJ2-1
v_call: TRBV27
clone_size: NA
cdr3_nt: TGTGCCAGCAGTTTACAGGCCTACAATGAGCAGTTCTTC
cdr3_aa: CASSLQAYNEQFF

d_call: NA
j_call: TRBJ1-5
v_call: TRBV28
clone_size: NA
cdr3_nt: TGTGCCAGCAGTCCATCTATGAGCAATCAGCCCCAGCATTTT
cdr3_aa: CASSPSMSNQPQHF

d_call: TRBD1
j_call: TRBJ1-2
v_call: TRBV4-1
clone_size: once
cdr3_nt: TGCGCCAGCAGCCCGGGACAGAACTATGGCTACACCTTC
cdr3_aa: CASSPGQNYGYTF

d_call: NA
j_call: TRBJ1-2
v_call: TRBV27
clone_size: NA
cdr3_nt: TGTGCCAGCAGTCCCGGACGGAACTATGGCTACACCTTC
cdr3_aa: CASSPGRNYGYTF

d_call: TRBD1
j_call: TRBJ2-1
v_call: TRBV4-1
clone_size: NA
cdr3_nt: TGCGCCAGCAGCCTGAGGACAGGGGGGAACAATGAGCAGTTCTTC
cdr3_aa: CASSLRTGGNNEQFF

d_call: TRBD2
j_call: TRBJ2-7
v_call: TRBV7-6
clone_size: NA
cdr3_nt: TGTGCCAGCAGCTCCCGGACTAGCGGGTGGGGCGAGCAGTACTTC
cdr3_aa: CASSSRTSGWGEQYF

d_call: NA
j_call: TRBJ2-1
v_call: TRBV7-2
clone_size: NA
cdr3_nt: TGTGCCAGCAGCTTAGATTTGTCCGAGGGAGGCAGGAACAATGAGCAGTTCTTC
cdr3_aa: CASSLDLSEGGRNNEQFF

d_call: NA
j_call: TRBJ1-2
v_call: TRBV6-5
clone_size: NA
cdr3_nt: TGTGCCAGCAGTTACTCCATCGACGGGGGTGATGGCTACACCTTC
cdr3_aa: CASSYSIDGGDGYTF

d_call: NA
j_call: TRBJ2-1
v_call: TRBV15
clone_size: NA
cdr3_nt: TGTGCCACCAGCATTGAAACCTACAATGAGCAGTTCTTC
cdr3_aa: CATSIETYNEQFF

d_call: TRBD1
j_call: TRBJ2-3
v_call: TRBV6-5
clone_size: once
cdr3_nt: TGTGCTTTAGGGGGCTGGGATACGCAGTATTTT
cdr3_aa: CALGGWDTQYF

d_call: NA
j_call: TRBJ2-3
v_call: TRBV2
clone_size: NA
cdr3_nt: TGTGCCAGCGAGGCTAGCGTACTATCTAGCACAGATACGCAGTATTTT
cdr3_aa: CASEASVLSSTDTQYF

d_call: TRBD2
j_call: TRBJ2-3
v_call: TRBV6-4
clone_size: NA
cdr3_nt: TGTGCCAGCAGTGAGACTAGCGGGGGCACAGATACGCAGTATTTT
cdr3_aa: CASSETSGGTDTQYF

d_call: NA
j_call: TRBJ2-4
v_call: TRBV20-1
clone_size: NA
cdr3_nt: TGCAGTGCTGGACAGTCCAGGGACTACTTC
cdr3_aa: CSAGQSRDYF

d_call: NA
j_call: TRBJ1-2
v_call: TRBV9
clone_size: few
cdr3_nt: TGTGCCAGCAGCCCACCCAGCTATGGCTACACCTTC
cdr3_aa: CASSPPSYGYTF

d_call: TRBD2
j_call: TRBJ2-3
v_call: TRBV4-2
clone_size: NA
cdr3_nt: TGTGCCAGCAGCCAAGCTATAGGACTAGCAGGCCATACGCAGTATTTT
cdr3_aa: CASSQAIGLAGHTQYF

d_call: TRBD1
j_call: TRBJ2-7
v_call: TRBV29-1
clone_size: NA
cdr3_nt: TGCAGCGTAGGGACAGGGGATGGAGACGAGCAGTACTTC
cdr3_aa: CSVGTGDGDEQYF

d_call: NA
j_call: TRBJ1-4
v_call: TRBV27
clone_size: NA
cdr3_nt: TGTGCCAGCAGGGGGAATGAAAAACTGTTTTTT
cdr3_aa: CASRGNEKLFF

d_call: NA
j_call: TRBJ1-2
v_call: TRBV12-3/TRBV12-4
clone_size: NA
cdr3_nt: TGTGCCAGCAGTTTATTTAGGGACTACACCTTC
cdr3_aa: CASSLFRDYTF

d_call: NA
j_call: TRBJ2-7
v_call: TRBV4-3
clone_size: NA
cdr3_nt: TGCGCCAGCAGCCAAATTCCCGGCGTTGCCTACGAGCAGTACTTC
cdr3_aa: CASSQIPGVAYEQYF

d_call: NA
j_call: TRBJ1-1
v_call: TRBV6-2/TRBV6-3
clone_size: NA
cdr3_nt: TGTGCCAGCAGTTACTTCAGGAGTGAAGCTTTCTTT
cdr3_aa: CASSYFRSEAFF

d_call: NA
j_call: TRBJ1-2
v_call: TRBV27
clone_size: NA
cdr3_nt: TGTGCCAGCAGTTTATCGATTGGGGCTAACTATGGCTACACCTTC
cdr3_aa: CASSLSIGANYGYTF

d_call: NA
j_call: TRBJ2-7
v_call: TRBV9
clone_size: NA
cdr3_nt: TGTGCCAGCAGCGCGGACAGCTACGAGCAGTACTTC
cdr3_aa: CASSADSYEQYF

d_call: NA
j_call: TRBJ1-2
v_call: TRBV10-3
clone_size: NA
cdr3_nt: TGTGCCCATCGTCACGGATCTAACTATGGCTACACCTTC
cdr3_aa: CAHRHGSNYGYTF